Listed here are 18 T cell receptor beta chains from one sample, sequenced in a study of TIL therapy for anti-PD-1-resistant metastatic lung cancer. Time point meaning: pre-treatment sample, taken before nivolumab and TIL therapy. Tumor tissue came from excised metastases, mostly pleural nodules or supraclavicular lymph nodes. The immunoSEQ assay was v3. The protocol was immunoSEQ multiplex PCR, while the TCRdb copy is restricted to in-frame clones and leaves out a portion. This table has 12,000 or so clones, approximately 59% appearing once. The input for sequencing was tumor tissue, taken at baseline. Source of these receptors: a person aged 25 to 85 with non-small cell lung cancer.

Concerning this clone itself: Different DNA sequences within this sample yield the same CDR3. This rearrangement joins TRBV14 to TRBJ1-2; TRBD1 is a possible D gene (5 bases). The CDR3 is 16 amino acids. In germline, CDR1 is SGHDN, CDR2 FVKESK. V was clipped by 4 bases and J by 7 bases, with 22 bases between them. DNA of the CDR3: TGTGCCAGCAGCCGTTTACCCGGGGGGGTACGGGGTGGCTACACCTTC. Protein sequence: CASSRLPGGVRGGYTF.

The chain uses TRBV11-2 and TRBJ1-6, with 8 bases fitting TRBD1. V shed 5 bases and J 16 bases; nucleotides not matched to a gene: 16. The CDR3 runs 15 residues. CDR1 and CDR2 from the germline V gene are SGHAT and FQNNGV. The CDR3 loop is CASSPQGQGAGRLHF. As DNA, the CDR3 is TGTGCCAGCAGCCCTCAGGGGCAGGGGGCTGGTCGGCTCCACTTT.

By its share, this clone is medium-sized. V gene TRBV24-1 combines with J gene TRBJ2-1, with TRBD2 matching over 12 bases. Per germline, CDR1 KGHDR and CDR2 SFDVKD. The CDR3 is made up of 19 amino acids. The V and J ends lost 0 bases and 7 bases, in that order; junction bases with no gene match: 12. This chain's CDR3 is CATSDLPGTTSGSANEQFF. The CDR3 DNA reads as TGTGCCACCAGTGATTTGCCGGGCACGACTAGCGGGAGTGCGAATGAGCAGTTCTTC.

The chain uses TRBV28 and TRBJ1-2, with a tentative D call TRBD1 (6 bases). This CDR3 has 17 amino acids. V was shortened by 2 bases and J by 4 bases, with 20 bases between the two germline ends. CDR1 is MDHEN and CDR2 is SYDVKM in the germline V gene. The CDR3 DNA reads TGTGCCAGCAGTTTACTACCCGGGGGAGGGGGGGGCTATGGCTACACCTTC. This gives the protein CASSLLPGGGGGYGYTF.

This clone has only one observation. In the same sample, other DNA sequences code for this CDR3. The chain links TRBV11-2 to TRBJ2-7; D gene ambiguous. The CDR3 has 13 residues. Trimming stripped 0 bases from V and 5 bases from J, with 8 bases between. Per the germline V gene, CDR1 is SGHAT and CDR2 is FQNNGV. CDR3 bases: TGTGCCAGCAGCTTAGAGGCCAGCCACGAGCAGTACTTC. This translates into CASSLEASHEQYF.

This chain uses TRBV5-1 with TRBJ2-7, with TRBD2 identical over 8 bases. Losses at the gene ends were 0 bases for V and 4 bases for J; bases not matched to a gene: 6. This CDR3 has 15 amino acids. Germline loops: CDR1 SGHRS, CDR2 YFSETQ. CDR3 nucleotide sequence: TGCGCCAGCAGCTTGGACACTAGCGGTCAGTACGAGCAGTACTTC. Amino acid sequence: CASSLDTSGQYEQYF.

The CDR3, as DNA: TGTGCCAGCAGTGAGACAGCCTTCTATGGCTACACCTTC. Its protein is CASSETAFYGYTF. The chain uses TRBV6-1 and TRBJ1-2, with a possible D match to TRBD1 (5 bases). The CDR3 runs 13 residues. V was trimmed by 3 bases and J by 4 bases, leaving 9 bases between them. Germline CDR1 and CDR2: MNHNS and SASEGT.

The V call is TRBV5-6, the J call TRBJ1-5; 9 bases agree with TRBD1. Trimming cost V 4 bases and J 0 bases; bases outside gene matches: 11. The germline V gene encodes CDR1 SGHDT and CDR2 YYEEEE. The CDR3 loop spans 18 amino acids. The CDR3 reads CASSLRQGGTYSNQPQHF. The CDR3 region has the DNA TGTGCCAGCAGCCTTAGACAGGGGGGGACCTATAGCAATCAGCCCCAGCATTTT.

The V and J genes are TRBV23-1 and TRBJ2-3, with D perhaps assigned TRBD1 or TRBD2 (7 bases each). TRBV23-1 is an ORF, and what it does is uncertain. The CDR3 loop spans 18 amino acids. Trimming took off 6 bases at V and 0 bases at J, with 22 bases between the two ends. In nucleotides, the CDR3 is TGCGCCAGCAGCCTACAGGGGTTTCCTAGCGGTAGCACAGATACGCAGTATTTT. This encodes CASSLQGFPSGSTDTQYF.

The V gene is TRBV12-3 or TRBV12-4, the J gene TRBJ2-5; 10 bases fit TRBD1. This CDR3 region has 13 residues. Trimming took 8 bases from V and 6 from J; bases not matched to a gene: 6. In nucleotides, the CDR3 is TGTGCCAGCGGGTGGACAGGGGGAAAGACCCAGTACTTC. It translates to CASGWTGGKTQYF.

CDR3 coding DNA: TGTGCCAGCAGCTTGCTGGGGAGACAGGATGGCTACACCTTC. It yields the protein CASSLLGRQDGYTF. V and J are TRBV5-6 and TRBJ1-2; a weak D match, TRBD1 (6 bases). The CDR3 contains 14 residues. CDR1 and CDR2 (germline): SGHDT, YYEEEE. With 1 base removed from V and 6 bases from J, the gap between germline ends came to 13 bases.

Comment on this clone: A much larger clone sits a single nucleotide away, making a read error possible. The chain joins TRBV27 to TRBJ2-1, with TRBD1 matching over 9 bases. There are 19 residues in the CDR3. CDR1 and CDR2 from the germline V gene are MNHEY and SMNVEV (reference sequence). Here the CDR3 reads CASSISPGQGGSWVNKQFF. CDR3 coding DNA: TGTGCCAGCAGTATATCACCGGGACAGGGCGGTTCGTGGGTAAATAAGCAGTTCTTC.

The chain links TRBV5-1 to TRBJ2-3; D is unclear. CDR3 length equals 15 residues. Trimming cost V 0 bases and J 0 bases, with 8 bases left between them. Germline lookup yields CDR1 SGHRS and CDR2 YFSETQ. CDR3 sequence: CASSLEQPSTDTQYF. The CDR3 DNA follows: TGCGCCAGCAGCTTGGAACAGCCTAGCACAGATACGCAGTATTTT.

This chain links TRBV28 with TRBJ1-2, with no clear D. In germline, CDR1 is MDHEN, CDR2 SYDVKM. The CDR3 is 15 amino acids. V lost 5 bases, J lost 6 bases, and 19 bases lay in between. The CDR3 DNA reads TGTGCCAGCAGTCCCCAATACTCGGCCTCGCATGGCTACACCTTC. It is translated as CASSPQYSASHGYTF.

The sample holds a few counts of this clone. V usage is TRBV6-1 and J usage is TRBJ2-2, with D hard to call. Trimming took 3 bases from V and 5 from J, leaving 13 bases between them. The CDR3 is made up of 15 amino acids. From germline, CDR1 is MNHNS and CDR2 SASEGT. CDR3 DNA: TGTGCCAGCAGTGAGGGTAGTAAAGGGACCGGGGAGCTGTTTTTT. It codes for CASSEGSKGTGELFF.

This clone was detected only a few times. V gene TRBV19 combines with J gene TRBJ2-7; the D gene could be TRBD1 or TRBD2 (6 bases each). Germline V lookup: CDR1 LNHDA, CDR2 SQIVND (reference sequence). The CDR3 is 13 residues long. The V end was cut by 6 bases, the J end by 4 bases, with 13 bases between. The DNA for the CDR3 is TGTGCCAGTAGCACAACAGGGACTTACGAGCAGTACTTC. The encoded protein is CASSTTGTYEQYF.

This clone was found a few times. The chain combines TRBV19 with TRBJ1-4; no reliable D call. Germline values: CDR1 LNHDA, CDR2 SQIVND (reference sequence). This CDR3 is built from 13 residues. The germline V and J ends were trimmed by 5 bases and 11 bases, with 15 bases remaining between them. The CDR3 sequence: CASSGYREAKLFF. The CDR3 region has the DNA TGTGCCAGTAGTGGGTATCGCGAGGCCAAACTGTTTTTT.

This sequence joins TRBV14 and TRBJ2-7, with D unclear. The CDR3 spans 14 residues. Trimming shortened V by 4 bases and J by 2 bases, and 12 bases separated the two germline ends. Germline V CDR1 and CDR2: SGHDN, FVKESK. CDR3 sequence reads: CASSLGTKTYEQYF. CDR3 coding DNA: TGTGCCAGCAGCCTCGGAACAAAAACCTACGAGCAGTACTTC.